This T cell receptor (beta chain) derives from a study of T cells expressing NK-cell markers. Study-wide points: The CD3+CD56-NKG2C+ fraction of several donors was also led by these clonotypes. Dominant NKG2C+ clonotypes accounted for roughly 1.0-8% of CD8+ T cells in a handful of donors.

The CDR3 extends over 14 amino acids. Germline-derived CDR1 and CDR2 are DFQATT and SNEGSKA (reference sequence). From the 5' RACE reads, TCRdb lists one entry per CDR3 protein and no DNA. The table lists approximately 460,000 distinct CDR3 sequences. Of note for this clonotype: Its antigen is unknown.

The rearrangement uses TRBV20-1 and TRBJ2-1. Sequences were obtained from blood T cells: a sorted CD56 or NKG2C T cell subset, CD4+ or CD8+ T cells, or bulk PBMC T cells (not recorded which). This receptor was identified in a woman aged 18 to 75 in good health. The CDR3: CSASWIATHNEQFF.